This entry lists 13 T cell receptor beta chains sequenced from one sample in a study of blood T cell repertoires in COVID-19. TCRdb's table, derived via immunoSEQ multiplex PCR, lists solely in-frame clones and lacks some. The sample includes under 95,000 clones, around 85% of them seen just once. Sequenced input: peripheral blood. These TCRs come from a man in his sixties with acute or convalescent COVID-19.

The chain is built from TRBV30 and TRBJ1-4, with no clear D. Trimming shortened V by 2 bases and J by 2 bases, and 12 bases separated the two germline ends. The germline V gene has CDR1 GTSNPN and CDR2 SVGIG (reference sequence). The CDR3 runs to 15 residues. CDR3 nucleotide sequence: TGTGCCTGGAGTACGTTGATGGGCACTAATGAAAAACTGTTTTTT. Protein product: CAWSTLMGTNEKLFF.

The chain is built from TRBV14 and TRBJ1-1, with D possibly matching TRBD1 (5 bases). Germline CDR1 reads SGHDN; CDR2 reads FVKESK. There are 14 residues in the CDR3. The V end lost 4 bases, the J end lost 1 base, and 10 bases lay between the germline ends. CDR3 region: CASSRLGGNTEAFF. CDR3 nucleotides: TGTGCCAGCAGCCGCTTGGGGGGGAACACTGAAGCTTTCTTT.

This clone has only one observation. V gene TRBV14 combines with J gene TRBJ1-6; no firm D call. Germline CDR1 is SGHDN and CDR2 is FVKESK. Trimming pared 6 bases from V and 5 bases from J, leaving 8 bases between. The CDR3 totals 13 residues. Written as DNA, the CDR3 is TGTGCCAGCAGTGCTACTAATAATTCACCCCTCCACTTT. Residues: CASSATNNSPLHF.

This clone was observed a single time. This chain joins TRBV11-2 and TRBJ1-4; possibly TRBD1 for D (5 bases). The length of the CDR3 is 14 residues. CDR1 is SGHAT and CDR2 is FQNNGV in the germline V gene. Trimming left V 2 bases short and J 8 bases short, with 12 bases between. The CDR3, as DNA: TGTGCCAGCAGCTTAATGGTTACAGGCGAAAAACTGTTTTTT. Translated, it gives CASSLMVTGEKLFF.

The chain employs TRBV4-1 and TRBJ1-5; D call uncertain. This CDR3 is 13 amino acids long. V lost 0 bases and J lost 7, with 7 bases in between. In germline, CDR1 is MGHRA, CDR2 YSYEKL. The CDR3 bases are TGCGCCAGCAGCCAAGATGGAGGGCAGCCCCAGCATTTT. Translating it yields CASSQDGGQPQHF.

The chain uses TRBV4-1 and TRBJ2-1; D perhaps matches TRBD2 (6 bases). The V end was cut by 0 bases, the J end by 10 bases, with 10 bases between. The CDR3 length is 13 residues. Germline V gene lookup returns CDR1 MGHRA and CDR2 YSYEKL. DNA of the CDR3: TGCGCCAGCAGCCAAGATTCTGGGGGGGAGCAGTTCTTC. Its protein product is CASSQDSGGEQFF.

V and J are TRBV3-1 (or the pseudogene TRBV3-2) and TRBJ2-1; 9 bases align to TRBD2. Per germline, CDR1 LGHDT and CDR2 YNNKEL (reference sequence). The CDR3 extends over 16 amino acids. V shed 7 bases, J shed 6 bases, and the junction held 13 bases outside the gene matches. Written as DNA, the CDR3 is TGTGCCAGCACCTCCGGGACTAGCCTCCAGGCCAATGAGCAGTTCTTC. Protein sequence: CASTSGTSLQANEQFF.

The J gene is TRBJ1-2, the V gene TRBV4-3, with D hard to call. The germline CDR1 and CDR2 sequences are LGHNA and YSLEER. The CDR3 has 15 amino acids. Trimming took off 0 bases at V and 4 bases at J, with 12 bases between the two ends. The CDR3 is CASSQDREVLYGYTF. The CDR3 bases are TGCGCCAGCAGCCAAGATCGAGAAGTACTCTATGGCTACACCTTC.

The V call is TRBV15, the J call TRBJ1-3; 9 nucleotides align to TRBD1. The V and J ends lost 3 bases and 1 base, in that order; junction bases with no gene match: 1. From germline, CDR1 is LNHNV and CDR2 YYDKDF (reference sequence). The CDR3 loop spans 15 amino acids. Here the CDR3 DNA reads TGTGCCACCAGCAGGGACAGGGGATCTGGAAACACCATATATTTT. Its translation: CATSRDRGSGNTIYF.

The chain is built from TRBV30 and TRBJ2-5; 15 bases agree with TRBD2. The CDR3 sequence is 20 residues long. CDR1 GTSNPN and CDR2 SVGIG come from the germline V gene (reference sequence). With V trimmed by 3 bases and J by 4 bases, 18 bases remained unmatched. This CDR3 reads CAWRQPGLAGGGRFGETQYF. The DNA of the CDR3 is TGTGCCTGGAGGCAACCGGGACTAGCGGGGGGAGGGCGGTTCGGAGAGACCCAGTACTTC.

This CDR3 is CASSEGRAMNTEAFF. The DNA for the CDR3 is TGTGCCAGCAGTGAGGGCAGGGCGATGAACACTGAAGCTTTCTTT. J is TRBJ1-1 and V is TRBV25-1; D possibly corresponds to TRBD1 (5 bases). The CDR3 extends over 15 amino acids. Trimming left V 3 bases short and J 0 bases short, with 11 bases between. Germline V gives CDR1 MGHDK, CDR2 SYGVNS. Drawing the rest from reference TRBV25-1 and TRBJ1-1, the complete variable domain is EADIYQTPRYLVIGTGKKITLECSQTMGHDKMYWYQQDPGMELHLIHYSYGVNSTEKGDLSSESTVSRIRTEHFPLTLESARPSHTSQYLCASSEGRAMNTEAFFGQGTRLTVV.

The rearrangement joins TRBV4-2 to TRBJ1-2; D gene uncertain. Germline CDR1 is LGHNA and CDR2 is YNFKEQ. The CDR3 has 15 amino acids. V was cut by 0 bases and J by 6 bases, with 14 bases left in between. In DNA, the CDR3 is TGTGCCAGCAGCCAAGATTTGAGATTCGAAGATGGCTACACCTTC. Protein sequence: CASSQDLRFEDGYTF.

This clone was counted between two and nine times. The chain joins TRBV5-6 to TRBJ1-2, with unresolved D. The CDR3 sequence is 13 residues long. V was pared by 0 bases and J by 8 bases, with 11 bases between. Germline-derived CDR1 and CDR2 are SGHDT and YYEEEE. CDR3 loop: CASSLGSERGYTF. The CDR3 DNA reads TGTGCCAGCAGCTTGGGCAGCGAGCGAGGCTACACCTTC.